This passage covers 27 T cell receptor beta chains from one sample sequenced in a study of shared clonotypes between healthy human individuals. This table comes from immunoSEQ multiplex PCR, and its TCRdb copy is limited to in-frame clones, with some not included. The sample has approximately 1,000,000 clones; 77% are singletons. The sequencing input was memory CD4+ T cells from PBMCs. The subset was: CD45RA-negative fraction. The receptors were sampled from a man younger than 30 in good health. Some clones in this sample may be carry-over from other donors' samples.

This sequence joins TRBV6-5 and TRBJ1-3; D perhaps matches TRBD1 (5 bases). The CDR3 runs to 14 residues. The V and J ends lost 2 bases and 4 bases respectively, with 9 bases between them. The germline V gene encodes CDR1 MNHEY and CDR2 SVGAGI. CDR3 region: CASSYKQGGNTIYF. The CDR3 bases are TGTGCCAGCAGTTACAAGCAGGGAGGAAACACCATATATTTT.

CDR3 sequence (DNA): TGTGCCAGCAGTGAAATACAGATCAATCAGCCCCAGCATTTT. Protein sequence: CASSEIQINQPQHF. The V gene is TRBV6-1, the J gene TRBJ1-5, with D unclear. Germline CDR1 reads MNHNS; CDR2 reads SASEGT. V lost 2 bases, J lost 3 bases, and 8 bases lay in between. The CDR3 is 14 residues long.

Of note for this clone: The junction departs from germline at one end; a sequencing error may be responsible. The rearrangement uses TRBV5-4 and TRBJ2-7; tentatively, D is TRBD2 (5 bases). This CDR3 has 15 residues. Germline CDR1 reads SGHNT; CDR2 reads YYREEE (reference sequence). CDR3 coding DNA: TGCGCCAGCAGCCAAAACCCACACCAGTCGGGAGAGCAGTACTTC. It translates to CASSQNPHQSGEQYF.

The gene calls are TRBV5-4 and TRBJ2-3; tentatively, D is TRBD2 (5 bases). V was shortened by 0 bases and J by 5 bases, with 10 bases between the two germline ends. The CDR3 consists of 14 residues. From germline, CDR1 is SGHNT and CDR2 YYREEE (reference sequence). The CDR3 nucleotides read TGTGCCAGCAGCTTGGGTGATCGGGAAGATACGCAGTATTTT. Its translation is CASSLGDREDTQYF.

The CDR3 region is CAWSHGTGEFF. Written as DNA, the CDR3 is TGTGCCTGGAGTCATGGGACAGGGGAGTTCTTC. The chain recombines TRBV30 with TRBJ2-1; TRBD1 matches at 10 bases. The ends lost 2 bases at V and 14 bases at J; junction bases unmatched: 3. CDR1 is GTSNPN, CDR2 SVGIG, per germline (reference sequence). This CDR3 has 11 amino acids.

Points on this clone: A far larger clone differs by one base, so this is likely a read error. The sample carries other DNA sequences with the same CDR3. The V gene is TRBV28, the J gene TRBJ1-5; D is possibly TRBD1 (5 bases). The CDR3 totals 15 residues. Germline CDR1 and CDR2: MDHEN and SYDVKM. The CDR3 nucleotides are TGTGCCAGCAGTTTAGGCGGCGTGGGGGATCAGCCCCGGCATTTT. It translates to CASSLGGVGDQPRHF.

DNA of the CDR3: TGTGCCAGCAGCTTCACAGGGGAGCAAGCTTTCTTT. Its translation is CASSFTGEQAFF. The chain has TRBV5-6 and TRBJ1-1; TRBD1 matches at 7 bases. The CDR3 sequence is 12 residues long. CDR1 and CDR2 (germline): SGHDT, YYEEEE. The J segment lost 9 bases and the V segment lost 2 bases, leaving 4 bases of the junction unmatched.

Comments on this clone: The sample has other DNA sequences that encode this CDR3 too. The chain couples TRBV2 to TRBJ2-5, with unresolved D. The length of the CDR3 is 11 residues. Germline-derived CDR1 and CDR2 are SNHLY and FYNNEI. Trimming stripped 3 bases from V and 4 bases from J, with 3 bases between. The CDR3 is CASSEVETQYF. CDR3 sequence (DNA): TGTGCCAGCAGTGAGGTAGAGACCCAGTACTTC. Filled out from reference TRBV2 and TRBJ2-5, the complete variable domain reads EPEVTQTPSHQVTQMGQEVILRCVPISNHLYFYWYRQILGQKVEFLVSFYNNEISEKSEIFDDQFSVERPDGSNFTLKIRSTKLEDSAMYFCASSEVETQYFGPGTRLLVL.

This chain uses TRBV29-1 with TRBJ2-1, with D possibly matching TRBD2 (5 bases). The CDR3 is 12 amino acids. Germline V CDR1 and CDR2: SQVTM, ANQGSEA. V lost 4 bases and J lost 8, with 12 bases in between. The CDR3 bases are TGCAGCGTTGGGCTAGCTGGGGATGAGCAGTTCTTC. It translates to CSVGLAGDEQFF.

This clone occurred once. The chain uses TRBV2 and TRBJ2-2; 7 bases are a match to TRBD2. Per the germline V gene, CDR1 is SNHLY and CDR2 is FYNNEI. V lost 3 bases, J lost 2 bases, and 6 bases stayed unmatched. This CDR3 has 16 amino acids. CDR3 sequence reads: CASSDKVAGNTGELFF. CDR3 DNA sequence: TGTGCCAGCAGTGATAAAGTAGCGGGCAACACCGGGGAGCTGTTTTTT.

The chain couples TRBV11-1 to TRBJ1-4, with TRBD1 identical over 7 bases. Germline V gene data show CDR1 as SGHAT and CDR2 as FQDESV (reference sequence). The CDR3 consists of 14 residues. J gave up 5 bases and V 5 bases, and 5 bases lay outside the gene matches. The CDR3 spells CASSPRDSNEKLFF. CDR3 in DNA: TGTGCCAGCAGCCCTCGGGACAGCAATGAAAAACTGTTTTTT.

The gene calls are TRBV5-4 and TRBJ2-1; 8 bases map to TRBD1. The CDR3 loop spans 16 amino acids. J was trimmed by 3 bases and V by 4 bases; bases with no gene match: 9. Per germline, CDR1 SGHNT and CDR2 YYREEE (reference sequence). CDR3 sequence reads: CASSKAGQGNYNEQFF. The CDR3 coding sequence is TGTGCCAGCAGCAAGGCCGGACAGGGCAACTACAATGAGCAGTTCTTC.

This chain joins TRBV27 and TRBJ1-1; the match to TRBD1 covers 7 bases. CDR3 size: 15 residues. CDR1 and CDR2 from the germline V gene are MNHEY and SMNVEV (reference sequence). The trim removed 5 bases at V and 1 base at J, leaving 7 bases unmatched. This CDR3 reads CASSLKGTANTEAFF. Here the CDR3 DNA reads TGTGCCAGCAGTCTTAAGGGGACAGCGAACACTGAAGCTTTCTTT.

This rearrangement joins TRBV7-9 to TRBJ1-1, with no clear D. In germline, CDR1 is SEHNR, CDR2 FQNEAQ (reference sequence). CDR3 length: 16 amino acids. Trimming shortened V by 5 bases and J by 0 bases, and 16 bases separated the two germline ends. In DNA, the CDR3 is TGTGCCAGCAGCGCCCTTCTGGGCAGGATGAACACTGAAGCTTTCTTT. Protein: CASSALLGRMNTEAFF. The complete variable domain, with remaining parts taken from reference TRBV7-9 and TRBJ1-1, reads DTGVSQNPRHKITKRGQNVTFRCDPISEHNRLYWYRQTLGQGPEFLTYFQNEAQLEKSRLLSDRFSAERPKGSFSTLEIQRTEQGDSAMYLCASSALLGRMNTEAFFGQGTRLTVV.

The chain couples TRBV28 to TRBJ2-1, with D tentatively TRBD1 (6 bases). Germline V lookup: CDR1 MDHEN, CDR2 SYDVKM. With 6 bases removed from V and 9 bases from J, the gap between germline ends came to 9 bases. The CDR3 extends over 11 amino acids. The chain's CDR3 is CASSIQGEQFF. The CDR3 coding sequence is TGTGCCAGCAGCATACAGGGTGAGCAGTTCTTC.

This clone showed up just a few times. V and J are TRBV21-1 and TRBJ2-7; whether TRBD1, the table's D call, matches the DNA was not checked. TRBV21-1 corresponds to a pseudogene. The CDR3 runs 17 residues. Here the CDR3 reads CASSKDPDRGHVYEQYF. CDR3 nucleotide sequence: TGTGCCAGCAGCAAAGACCCGGACAGGGGCCATGTCTACGAGCAGTACTTC.

V gene TRBV5-1 combines with J gene TRBJ2-1; TRBD1 matches at 8 bases. The CDR3 runs to 15 residues. Losses at the gene ends were 5 bases for V and 2 bases for J; bases not matched to a gene: 6. The germline gives CDR1 SGHRS, CDR2 YFSETQ. The chain's CDR3 is CASRFQGATYNEQFF. The CDR3 DNA reads TGCGCCAGCAGGTTCCAGGGGGCAACCTACAATGAGCAGTTCTTC.

This chain joins TRBV13 and TRBJ2-1, with D perhaps TRBD2 (6 bases). The V and J ends lost 3 bases and 9 bases respectively, with 12 bases between them. This CDR3 region has 13 residues. The germline CDR1 and CDR2 sequences are PRHDT and FYEKMQ (reference sequence). CDR3 in amino acids: CASSLGPEGEQFF. CDR3 in DNA: TGTGCCAGCAGCTTGGGGCCGGAGGGTGAGCAGTTCTTC.

This clone was recorded once. The gene calls are TRBV6-1 and TRBJ2-1; D gene ambiguous. Trimming cost V 3 bases and J 6 bases, with 9 bases left between them. The CDR3 extends over 13 amino acids. CDR1 is MNHNS and CDR2 is SASEGT in the germline V gene. Here the CDR3 reads CASSEMDLNEQFF. CDR3 in DNA: TGTGCCAGCAGTGAGATGGACCTCAATGAGCAGTTCTTC.

This clone has a count of ten or more. The chain is built from TRBV11-2 and TRBJ2-2; tentative D call: TRBD1 (6 bases). V was shortened by 1 base and J by 7 bases, with 19 bases between the two germline ends. Germline lookup yields CDR1 SGHAT and CDR2 FQNNGV. The CDR3 runs 17 residues. The CDR3 loop reads CASSLVVNSQGRGELFF. The CDR3 DNA reads as TGTGCCAGCAGCTTAGTGGTAAACTCACAGGGTCGCGGGGAGCTGTTTTTT.

The chain employs TRBV10-3 and TRBJ1-1, with a possible D match to TRBD1 (5 bases). Germline V CDR1 and CDR2: ENHRY, SYGVKD. V lost 5 bases, J lost 7 bases, and 17 bases lay in between. This CDR3 comprises 14 residues. CDR3 nucleotide sequence: TGTGCCATCAGTATGGACACCTACCTGCTTGAAGCTTTCTTT. Its protein product is CAISMDTYLLEAFF.

This chain uses TRBV19 with TRBJ1-5; no firm D call. The CDR3 is 16 residues long. CDR1 LNHDA and CDR2 SQIVND come from the germline V gene (reference sequence). Trimming stripped 1 base from V and 0 bases from J, with 10 bases between. This CDR3 reads CASSIGWRNSNQPQHF. Written as DNA, the CDR3 is TGTGCCAGTAGTATAGGTTGGCGGAATAGCAATCAGCCCCAGCATTTT. Combining the CDR3 with reference TRBV19 and TRBJ1-5 gives the whole variable domain DGGITQSPKYLFRKEGQNVTLSCEQNLNHDAMYWYRQDPGQGLRLIYYSQIVNDFQKGDIAEGYSVSREKKESFPLTVTSAQKNPTAFYLCASSIGWRNSNQPQHFGDGTRLSIL.

J is TRBJ1-1 and V is TRBV7-9; D gene unclear. Trimming removed 0 bases from V and 4 bases from J, with 6 bases in between. The length of the CDR3 is 13 residues. Per germline, CDR1 SEHNR and CDR2 FQNEAQ (reference sequence). The CDR3 region is CASSLAPGTEAFF. CDR3 coding DNA: TGTGCCAGCAGCTTAGCCCCAGGCACTGAAGCTTTCTTT.

As concerns this clone: A clone one base away is much larger, so this may be a read error. This sample includes further DNA sequences coding for the same CDR3. The chain uses TRBV2 and TRBJ1-4; 8 bases agree with TRBD1. Germline V gives CDR1 SNHLY, CDR2 FYNNEI. This CDR3 has 13 amino acids. V dropped 4 bases and J dropped 5; count of bases not matched to a gene: 0. This CDR3 is CASSGTGNEKLFF. The CDR3 coding sequence is TGTGCCAGCAGTGGGACAGGGAATGAAAAACTGTTTTTT.

This clone came up a few times. The chain is built from TRBV29-1 and TRBJ1-1; D is undetermined. V lost 2 bases and J 8 bases, leaving 9 bases between the germline ends. The CDR3 loop spans 11 amino acids. Germline V gene lookup returns CDR1 SQVTM and CDR2 ANQGSEA. CDR3 protein: CSVESWSEAFF. The DNA of the CDR3 is TGCAGCGTTGAATCGTGGTCGGAAGCTTTCTTT.

The V call is TRBV7-3, the J call TRBJ2-1; 8 nucleotides agree with TRBD1. V lost 5 bases and J lost 4; bases outside the gene matches: 7. Per germline, CDR1 SGHTA and CDR2 FQGTGA. The CDR3 has 15 residues. CDR3 sequence: CASSPPGQGYNEQFF. The CDR3 region has the DNA TGTGCCAGCAGCCCCCCCGGACAGGGTTACAATGAGCAGTTCTTC. Together with reference TRBV7-3 and TRBJ2-1, the CDR3 gives the full variable domain: GAGVSQTPSNKVTEKGKYVELRCDPISGHTALYWYRQSLGQGPEFLIYFQGTGAADDSGLPNDRFFAVRPEGSVSTLKIQRTERGDSAVYLCASSPPGQGYNEQFFGPGTRLTVL.

This clone was detected a few times. The rearrangement links TRBV11-3 to TRBJ2-3; a weak D match, TRBD1 (6 bases). The CDR3 length is 14 residues. CDR1 is SGHNT and CDR2 is YENEEA in the germline V gene. Deletions cut 4 bases from V and 2 bases from J, with 10 bases between. The CDR3 protein is CASSSGTTTDTQYF. CDR3 nucleotides: TGTGCCAGCAGCTCCGGGACAACCACAGATACGCAGTATTTT.